The present entry profiles one T cell receptor (beta chain) with its context. This record belongs to a study of T-cell memory formation after mild COVID-19. Study-wide context: The study found TCR clusters largely donor specific.

Sample barcodes and UMIs were carried by the TCR alpha and TCR beta cDNA libraries that 5'RACE generated with constant-segment primers. TCRdb ran MiXCR on the 5' RACE reads and lists one entry per CDR3 protein. This sample carries about 430,000 distinct CDR3 sequences, approximately 25% of them seen once, and the ten largest clones take around 9%. V was pared by 6 bases and J by 7 bases, with 7 bases between. The CDR3 is 11 amino acids. Germline CDR1 MNHEY, CDR2 SVGEGT. The sequenced sample was PBMCs or a T cell subset sorted from them (not recorded which). The rearrangement links TRBV6-2 or TRBV6-3 to TRBJ2-1; no definite D call. The sequence was obtained from an adult woman who had mild COVID-19 (a few samples of this study predate the infection). Cell type and time point are not known. In DNA form, the CDR3 reads TGTGCCAGCAGAGAGGCAAATGAGCAGTTCTTC. Its protein is CASREANEQFF.